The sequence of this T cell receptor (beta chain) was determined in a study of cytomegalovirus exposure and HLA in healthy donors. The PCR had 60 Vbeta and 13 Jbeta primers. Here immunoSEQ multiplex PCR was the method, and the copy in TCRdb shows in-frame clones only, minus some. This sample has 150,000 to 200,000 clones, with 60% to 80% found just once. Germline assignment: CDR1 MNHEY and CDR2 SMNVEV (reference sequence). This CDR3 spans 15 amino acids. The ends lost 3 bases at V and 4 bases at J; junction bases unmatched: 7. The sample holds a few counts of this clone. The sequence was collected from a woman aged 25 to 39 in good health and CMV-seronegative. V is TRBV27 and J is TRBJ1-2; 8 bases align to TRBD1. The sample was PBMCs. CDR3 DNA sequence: TGTGCCAGCAGTTTCATCGGACAGGGTAGCTATGGCTACACCTTC. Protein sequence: CASSFIGQGSYGYTF.